This T cell receptor (beta chain) was profiled in a study of T-cell memory formation after mild COVID-19. Across the study: Across donors, TCR clusters were largely donor specific.

With respect to this clonotype: Its specificity is not known.

From germline, CDR1 is MGHRA and CDR2 YSYEKL. Trimming left V 1 base short and J 4 bases short, with 13 bases between. The CDR3 runs 15 residues. Notes on the study in general: Some clones that responded turned up in pre-infection memory, which suggests that cross-reactive memory joined in.

Barcoded TCR alpha and TCR beta cDNA libraries with UMIs came from 5'RACE using constant-segment primers. One entry per CDR3 protein, called by TCRdb with MiXCR from the 5' RACE reads. In the table there are roughly 86,000 distinct CDR3 sequences, over 13% of which are singletons. The sample comprised PBMCs or a T cell subset sorted from them (not recorded which). The V and J genes are TRBV4-1 and TRBJ1-2, with D maybe TRBD1 (5 bases). The sequence came from a man aged 18-30 years who had mild COVID-19 (a few samples of this study predate the infection). Cell type and time point are not known. The CDR3 DNA reads as TGCGCCAGCAGCCAAGTGGGGGAGACTCTCTATGGCTACACCTTC. Its protein product is CASSQVGETLYGYTF.